Given below is one T cell receptor (beta chain) in context. Authors' processing steps: Estimation of nucleated cell counts was performed using reference gene primer amplification. Produced via immunoSEQ multiplex PCR; TCRdb's table is partial and in-frame only. The D gene and trimming were derived from the DNA, and the V and J assignments and clone size from that table. The sample lists 200,000 to 250,000 clones, 80% to 90% occurring once. The CDR3 totals 15 residues. Per germline, CDR1 SGHNT and CDR2 YYREEE (reference sequence). V gave up 3 bases and J gave up 4 bases, with 16 bases separating them. The sample comes from a study of blood T cell repertoires in COVID-19. Study as a whole: PBMCs, B-cell-depleted T cells, or T cells were the source of the cDNA or gDNA that made up the material.

Input material: peripheral blood. The TCR comes from a man in his 60s who had recovered from COVID-19. The chain carries TRBV5-4 and TRBJ1-2, with D unresolved. CDR3 coding DNA: TGTGCCAGCAGCTCTGAAACGGCGCGGGGCTATGGCTACACCTTC. It yields the protein CASSSETARGYGYTF.